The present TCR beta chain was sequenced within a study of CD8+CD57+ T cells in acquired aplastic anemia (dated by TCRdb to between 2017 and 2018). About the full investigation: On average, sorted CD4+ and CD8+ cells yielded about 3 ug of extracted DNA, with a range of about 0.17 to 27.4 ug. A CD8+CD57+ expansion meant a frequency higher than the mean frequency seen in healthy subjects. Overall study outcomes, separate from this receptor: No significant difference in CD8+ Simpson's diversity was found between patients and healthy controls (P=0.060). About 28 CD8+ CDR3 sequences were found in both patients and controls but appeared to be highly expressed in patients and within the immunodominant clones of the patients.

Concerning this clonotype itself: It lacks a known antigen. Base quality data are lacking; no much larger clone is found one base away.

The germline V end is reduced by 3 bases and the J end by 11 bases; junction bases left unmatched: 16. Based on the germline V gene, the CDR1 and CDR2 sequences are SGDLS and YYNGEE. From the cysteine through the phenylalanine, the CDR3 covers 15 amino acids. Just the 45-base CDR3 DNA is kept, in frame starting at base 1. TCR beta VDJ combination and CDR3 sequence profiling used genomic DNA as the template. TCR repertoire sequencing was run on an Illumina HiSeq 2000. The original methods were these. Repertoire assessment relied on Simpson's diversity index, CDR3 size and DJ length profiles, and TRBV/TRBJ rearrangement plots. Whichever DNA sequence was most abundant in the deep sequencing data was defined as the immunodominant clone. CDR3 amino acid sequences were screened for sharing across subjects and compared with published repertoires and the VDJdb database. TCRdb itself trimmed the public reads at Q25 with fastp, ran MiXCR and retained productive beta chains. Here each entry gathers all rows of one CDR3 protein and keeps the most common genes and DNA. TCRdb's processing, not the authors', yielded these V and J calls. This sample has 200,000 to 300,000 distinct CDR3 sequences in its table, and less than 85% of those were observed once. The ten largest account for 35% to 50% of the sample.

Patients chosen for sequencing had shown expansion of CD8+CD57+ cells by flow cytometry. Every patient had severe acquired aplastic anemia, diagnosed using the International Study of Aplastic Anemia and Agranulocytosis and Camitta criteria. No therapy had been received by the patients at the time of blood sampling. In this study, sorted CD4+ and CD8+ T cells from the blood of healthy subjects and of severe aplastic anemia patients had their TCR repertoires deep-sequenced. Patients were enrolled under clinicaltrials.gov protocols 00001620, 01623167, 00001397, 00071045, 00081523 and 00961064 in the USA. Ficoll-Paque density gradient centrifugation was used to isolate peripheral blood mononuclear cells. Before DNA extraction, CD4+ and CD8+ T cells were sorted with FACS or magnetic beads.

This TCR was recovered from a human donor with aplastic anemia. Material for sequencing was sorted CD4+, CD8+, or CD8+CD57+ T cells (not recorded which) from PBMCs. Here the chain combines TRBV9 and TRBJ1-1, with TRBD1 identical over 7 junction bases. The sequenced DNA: TGTGCCAGCAGCGGGGAGGGGGGAGGGGGCTCCACCGCTTTCTTT. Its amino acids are CASSGEGGGGSTAFF. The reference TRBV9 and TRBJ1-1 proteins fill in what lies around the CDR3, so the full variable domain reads DSGVTQTPKHLITATGQRVTLRCSPRSGDLSVYWYQQSLDQGLQFLIQYYNGEERAKGNILERFSAQQFPDLHSELNLSSLELGDSALYFCASSGEGGGGSTAFFGQGTRLTVV.